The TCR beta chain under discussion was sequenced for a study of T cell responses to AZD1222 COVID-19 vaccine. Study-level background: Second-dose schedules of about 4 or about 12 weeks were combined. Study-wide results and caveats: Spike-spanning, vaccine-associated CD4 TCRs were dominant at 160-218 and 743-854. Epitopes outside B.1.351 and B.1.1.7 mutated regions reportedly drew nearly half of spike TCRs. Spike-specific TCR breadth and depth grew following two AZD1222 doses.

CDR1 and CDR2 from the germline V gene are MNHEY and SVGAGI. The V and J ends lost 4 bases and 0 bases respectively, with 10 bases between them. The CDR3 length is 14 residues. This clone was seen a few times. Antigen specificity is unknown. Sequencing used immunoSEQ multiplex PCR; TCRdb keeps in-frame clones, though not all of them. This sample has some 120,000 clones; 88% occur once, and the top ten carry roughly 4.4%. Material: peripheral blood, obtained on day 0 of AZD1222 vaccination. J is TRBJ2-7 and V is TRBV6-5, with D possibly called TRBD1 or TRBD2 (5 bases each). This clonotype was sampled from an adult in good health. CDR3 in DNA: TGTGCCAGCAGTTTGGGACGGGGCTCCTACGAGCAGTACTTC. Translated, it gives CASSLGRGSYEQYF.